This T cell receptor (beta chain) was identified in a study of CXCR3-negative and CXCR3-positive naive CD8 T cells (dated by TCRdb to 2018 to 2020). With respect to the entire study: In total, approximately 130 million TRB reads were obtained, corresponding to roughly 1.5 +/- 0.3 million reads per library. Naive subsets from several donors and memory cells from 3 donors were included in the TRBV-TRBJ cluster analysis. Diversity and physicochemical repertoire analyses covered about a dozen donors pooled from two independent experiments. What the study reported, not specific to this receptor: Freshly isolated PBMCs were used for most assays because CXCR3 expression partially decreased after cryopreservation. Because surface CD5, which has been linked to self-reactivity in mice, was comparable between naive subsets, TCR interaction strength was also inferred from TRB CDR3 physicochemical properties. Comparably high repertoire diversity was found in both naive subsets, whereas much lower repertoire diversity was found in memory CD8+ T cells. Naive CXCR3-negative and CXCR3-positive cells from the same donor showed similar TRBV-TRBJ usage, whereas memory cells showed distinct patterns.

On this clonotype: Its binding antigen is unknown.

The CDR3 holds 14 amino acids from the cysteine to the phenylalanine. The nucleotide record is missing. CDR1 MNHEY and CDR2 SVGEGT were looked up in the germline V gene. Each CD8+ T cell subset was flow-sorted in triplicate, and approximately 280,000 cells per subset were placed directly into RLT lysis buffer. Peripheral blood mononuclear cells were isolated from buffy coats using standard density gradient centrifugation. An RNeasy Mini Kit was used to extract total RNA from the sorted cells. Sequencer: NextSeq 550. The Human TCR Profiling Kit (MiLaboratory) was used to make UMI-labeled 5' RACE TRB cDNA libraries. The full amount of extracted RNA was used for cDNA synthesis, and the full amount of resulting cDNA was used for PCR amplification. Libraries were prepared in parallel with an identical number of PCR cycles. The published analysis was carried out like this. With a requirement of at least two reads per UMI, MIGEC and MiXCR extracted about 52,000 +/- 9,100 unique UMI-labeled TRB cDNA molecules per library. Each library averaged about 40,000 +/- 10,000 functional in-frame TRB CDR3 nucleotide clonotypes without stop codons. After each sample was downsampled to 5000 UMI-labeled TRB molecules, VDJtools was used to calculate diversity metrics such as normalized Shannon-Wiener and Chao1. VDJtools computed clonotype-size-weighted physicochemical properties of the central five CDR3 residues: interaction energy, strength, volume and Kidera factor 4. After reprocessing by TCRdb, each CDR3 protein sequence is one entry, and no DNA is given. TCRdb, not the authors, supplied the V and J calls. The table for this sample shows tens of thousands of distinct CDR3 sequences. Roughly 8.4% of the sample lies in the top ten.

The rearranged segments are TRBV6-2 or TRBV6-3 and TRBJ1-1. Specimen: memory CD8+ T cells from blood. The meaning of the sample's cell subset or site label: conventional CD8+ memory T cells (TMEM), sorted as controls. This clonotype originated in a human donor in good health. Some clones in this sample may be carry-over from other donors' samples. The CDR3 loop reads CASIGPVKNTEAFF.